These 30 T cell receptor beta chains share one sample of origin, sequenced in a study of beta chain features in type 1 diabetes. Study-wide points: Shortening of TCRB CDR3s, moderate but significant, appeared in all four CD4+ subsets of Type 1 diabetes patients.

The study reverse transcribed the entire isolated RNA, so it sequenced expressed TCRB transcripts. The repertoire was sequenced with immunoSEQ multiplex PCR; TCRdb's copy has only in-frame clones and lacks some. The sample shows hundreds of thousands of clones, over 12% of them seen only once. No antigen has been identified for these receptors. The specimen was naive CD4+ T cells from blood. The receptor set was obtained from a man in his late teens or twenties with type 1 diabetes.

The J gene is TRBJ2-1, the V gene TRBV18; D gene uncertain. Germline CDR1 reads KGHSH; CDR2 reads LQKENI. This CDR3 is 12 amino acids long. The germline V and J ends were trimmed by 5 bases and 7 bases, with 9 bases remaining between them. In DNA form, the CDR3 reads TGTGCCAGCTCATCACAGCAGAATGAGCAGTTCTTC. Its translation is CASSSQQNEQFF.

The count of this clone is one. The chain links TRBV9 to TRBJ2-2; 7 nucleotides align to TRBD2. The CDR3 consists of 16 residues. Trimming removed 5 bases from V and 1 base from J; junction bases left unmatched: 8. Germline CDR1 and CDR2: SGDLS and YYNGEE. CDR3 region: CASRPGVAGNTGELFF. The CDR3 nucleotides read TGTGCCAGCAGGCCGGGGGTAGCGGGGAACACCGGGGAGCTGTTTTTT.

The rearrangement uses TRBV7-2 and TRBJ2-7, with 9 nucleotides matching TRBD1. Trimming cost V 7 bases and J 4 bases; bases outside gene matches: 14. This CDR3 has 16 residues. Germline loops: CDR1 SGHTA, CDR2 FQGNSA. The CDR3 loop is CASTNPTGTGTYEQYF. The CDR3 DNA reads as TGTGCCAGCACGAACCCTACCGGGACAGGGACTTACGAGCAGTACTTC.

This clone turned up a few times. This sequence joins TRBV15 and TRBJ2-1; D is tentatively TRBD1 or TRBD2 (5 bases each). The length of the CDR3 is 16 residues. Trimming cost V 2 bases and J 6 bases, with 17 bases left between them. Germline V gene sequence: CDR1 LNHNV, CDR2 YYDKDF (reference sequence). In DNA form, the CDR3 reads TGTGCCACCAGCAGACCTCCGGGACCAACCGGCAATGAGCAGTTCTTC. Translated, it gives CATSRPPGPTGNEQFF.

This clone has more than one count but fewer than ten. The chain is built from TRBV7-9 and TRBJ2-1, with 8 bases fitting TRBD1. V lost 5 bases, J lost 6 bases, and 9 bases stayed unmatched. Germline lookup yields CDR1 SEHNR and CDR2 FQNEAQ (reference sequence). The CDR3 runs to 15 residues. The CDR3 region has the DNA TGTGCCAGCAGCCCCCGACAGGGGTTGGTCAATGAGCAGTTCTTC. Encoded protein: CASSPRQGLVNEQFF. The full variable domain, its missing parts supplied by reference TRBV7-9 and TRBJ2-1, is DTGVSQNPRHKITKRGQNVTFRCDPISEHNRLYWYRQTLGQGPEFLTYFQNEAQLEKSRLLSDRFSAERPKGSFSTLEIQRTEQGDSAMYLCASSPRQGLVNEQFFGPGTRLTVL.

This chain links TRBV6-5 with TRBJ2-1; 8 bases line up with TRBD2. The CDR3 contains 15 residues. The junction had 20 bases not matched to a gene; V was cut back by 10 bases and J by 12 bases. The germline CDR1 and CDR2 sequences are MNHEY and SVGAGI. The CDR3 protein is CATRRSRAGGARQFF. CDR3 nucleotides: TGTGCCACCAGACGATCCCGGGCCGGGGGGGCACGGCAGTTCTTC.

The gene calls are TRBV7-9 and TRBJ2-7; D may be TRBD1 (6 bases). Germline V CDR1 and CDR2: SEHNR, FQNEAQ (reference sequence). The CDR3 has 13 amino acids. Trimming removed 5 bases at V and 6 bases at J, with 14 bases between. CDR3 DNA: TGTGCCAGCAGCCGTAACAGGGTGGCCGAGCAGTACTTC. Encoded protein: CASSRNRVAEQYF.

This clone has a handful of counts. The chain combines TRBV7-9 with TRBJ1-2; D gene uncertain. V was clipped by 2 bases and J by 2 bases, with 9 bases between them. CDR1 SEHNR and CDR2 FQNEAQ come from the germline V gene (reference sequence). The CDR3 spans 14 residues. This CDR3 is CASSLFGMNYGYTF. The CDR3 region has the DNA TGTGCCAGCAGCTTATTTGGGATGAACTATGGCTACACCTTC. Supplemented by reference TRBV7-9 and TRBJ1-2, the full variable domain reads DTGVSQNPRHKITKRGQNVTFRCDPISEHNRLYWYRQTLGQGPEFLTYFQNEAQLEKSRLLSDRFSAERPKGSFSTLEIQRTEQGDSAMYLCASSLFGMNYGYTFGSGTRLTVV.

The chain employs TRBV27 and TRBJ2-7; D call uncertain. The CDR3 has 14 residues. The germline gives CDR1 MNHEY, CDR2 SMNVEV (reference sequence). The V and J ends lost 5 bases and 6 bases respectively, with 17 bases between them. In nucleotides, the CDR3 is TGTGCCAGCAGTGCCCGTCGGGCTCGGAGCGAGCAGTACTTC. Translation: CASSARRARSEQYF.

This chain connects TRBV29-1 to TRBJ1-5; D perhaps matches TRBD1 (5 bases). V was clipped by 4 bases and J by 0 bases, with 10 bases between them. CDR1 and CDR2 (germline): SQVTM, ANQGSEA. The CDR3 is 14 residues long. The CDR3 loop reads CSVVIDSSNQPQHF. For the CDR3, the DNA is TGCAGCGTTGTTATAGACAGTAGCAATCAGCCCCAGCATTTT.

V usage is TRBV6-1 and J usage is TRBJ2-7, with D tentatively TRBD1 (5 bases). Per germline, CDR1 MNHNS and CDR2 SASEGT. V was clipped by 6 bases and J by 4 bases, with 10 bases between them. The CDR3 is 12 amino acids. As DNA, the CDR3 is TGTGCCAGCAGACAGGAAAGTTACGAGCAGTACTTC. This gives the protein CASRQESYEQYF.

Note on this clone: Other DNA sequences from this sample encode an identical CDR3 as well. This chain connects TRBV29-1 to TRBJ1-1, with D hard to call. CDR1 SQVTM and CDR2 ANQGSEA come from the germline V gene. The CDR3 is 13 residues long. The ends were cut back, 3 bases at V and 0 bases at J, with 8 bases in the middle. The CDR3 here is CSVEGRLNTEAFF. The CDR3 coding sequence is TGCAGCGTTGAGGGCCGGCTGAACACTGAAGCTTTCTTT.

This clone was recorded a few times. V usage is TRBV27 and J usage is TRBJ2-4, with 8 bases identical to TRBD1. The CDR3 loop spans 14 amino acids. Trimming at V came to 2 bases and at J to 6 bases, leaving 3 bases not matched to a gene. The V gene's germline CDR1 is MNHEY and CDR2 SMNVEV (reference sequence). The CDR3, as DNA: TGTGCCAGCAGTTTAAGGACAGGGCTAAACATTCAGTACTTC. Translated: CASSLRTGLNIQYF.

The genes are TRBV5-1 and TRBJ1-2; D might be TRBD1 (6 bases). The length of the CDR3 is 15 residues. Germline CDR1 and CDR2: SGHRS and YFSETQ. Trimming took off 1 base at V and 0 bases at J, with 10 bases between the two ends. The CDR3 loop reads CASSLPGAANYGYTF. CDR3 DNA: TGCGCCAGCAGCTTGCCGGGGGCAGCTAACTATGGCTACACCTTC. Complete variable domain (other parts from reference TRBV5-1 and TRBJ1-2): KAGVTQTPRYLIKTRGQQVTLSCSPISGHRSVSWYQQTPGQGLQFLFEYFSETQRNKGNFPGRFSGRQFSNSRSEMNVSTLELGDSALYLCASSLPGAANYGYTFGSGTRLTVV.

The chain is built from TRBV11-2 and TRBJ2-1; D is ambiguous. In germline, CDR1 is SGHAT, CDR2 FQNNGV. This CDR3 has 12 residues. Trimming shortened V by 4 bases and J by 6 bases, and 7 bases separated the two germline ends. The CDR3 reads CASSSSSNEQFF. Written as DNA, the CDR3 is TGTGCCAGCAGCTCATCGTCCAATGAGCAGTTCTTC.

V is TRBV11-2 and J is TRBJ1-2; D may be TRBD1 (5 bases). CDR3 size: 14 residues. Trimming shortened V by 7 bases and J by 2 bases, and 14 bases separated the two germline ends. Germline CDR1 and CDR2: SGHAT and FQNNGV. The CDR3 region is CASTQGAGNYGYTF. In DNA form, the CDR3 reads TGTGCCAGCACCCAGGGTGCAGGGAACTATGGCTACACCTTC.

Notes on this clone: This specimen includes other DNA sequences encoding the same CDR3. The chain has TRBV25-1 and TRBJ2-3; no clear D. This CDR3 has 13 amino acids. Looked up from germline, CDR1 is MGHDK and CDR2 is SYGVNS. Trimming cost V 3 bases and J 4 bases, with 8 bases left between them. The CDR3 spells CASSDSRADTQYF. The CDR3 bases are TGTGCCAGCAGTGATTCCCGGGCAGATACGCAGTATTTT. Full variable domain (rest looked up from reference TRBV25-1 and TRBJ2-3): EADIYQTPRYLVIGTGKKITLECSQTMGHDKMYWYQQDPGMELHLIHYSYGVNSTEKGDLSSESTVSRIRTEHFPLTLESARPSHTSQYLCASSDSRADTQYFGPGTRLTVL.

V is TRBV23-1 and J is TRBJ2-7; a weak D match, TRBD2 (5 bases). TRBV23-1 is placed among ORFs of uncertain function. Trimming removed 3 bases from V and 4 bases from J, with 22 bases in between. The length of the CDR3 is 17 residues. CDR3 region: CASSHRRLTWRWYEQYF. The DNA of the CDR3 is TGCGCCAGCAGTCATCGACGACTGACCTGGAGGTGGTACGAGCAGTACTTC.

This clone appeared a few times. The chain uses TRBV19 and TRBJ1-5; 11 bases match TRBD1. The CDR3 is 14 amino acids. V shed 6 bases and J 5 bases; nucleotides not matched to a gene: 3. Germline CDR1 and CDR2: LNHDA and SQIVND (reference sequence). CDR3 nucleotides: TGTGCCAGTAGAGGACAGGGGGCATATCAGCCCCAGCATTTT. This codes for CASRGQGAYQPQHF.

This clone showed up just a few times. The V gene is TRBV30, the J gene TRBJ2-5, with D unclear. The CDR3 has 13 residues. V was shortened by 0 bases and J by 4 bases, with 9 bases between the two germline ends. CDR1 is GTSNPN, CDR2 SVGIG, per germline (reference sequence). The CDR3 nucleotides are TGTGCCTGGAGTGTTGTGAAGGGAGAGACCCAGTACTTC. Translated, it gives CAWSVVKGETQYF. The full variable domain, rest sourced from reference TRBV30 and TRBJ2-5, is SQTIHQWPATLVQPVGSPLSLECTVEGTSNPNLYWYRQAAGRGLQLLFYSVGIGQISSEVPQNLSASRPQDRQFILSSKKLLLSDSGFYLCAWSVVKGETQYFGPGTRLLVL.

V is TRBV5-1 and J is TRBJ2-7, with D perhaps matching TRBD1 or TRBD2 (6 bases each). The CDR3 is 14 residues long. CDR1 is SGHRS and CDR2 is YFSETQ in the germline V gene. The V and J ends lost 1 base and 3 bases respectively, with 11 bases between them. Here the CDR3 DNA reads TGCGCCAGCAGCTTGAGGGGGGAGAACTACGAGCAGTACTTC. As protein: CASSLRGENYEQYF.

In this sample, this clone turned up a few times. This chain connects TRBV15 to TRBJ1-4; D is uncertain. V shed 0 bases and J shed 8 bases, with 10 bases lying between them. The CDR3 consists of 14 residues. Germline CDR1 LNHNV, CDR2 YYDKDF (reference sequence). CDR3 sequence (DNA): TGTGCCACCAGCAGAGACTTCGTCCAGGAAAAACTGTTTTTT. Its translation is CATSRDFVQEKLFF.

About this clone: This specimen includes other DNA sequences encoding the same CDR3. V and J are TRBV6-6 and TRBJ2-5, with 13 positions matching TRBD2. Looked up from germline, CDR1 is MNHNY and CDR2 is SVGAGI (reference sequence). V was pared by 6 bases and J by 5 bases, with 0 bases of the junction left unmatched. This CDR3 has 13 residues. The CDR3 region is CASRLAGGETQYF. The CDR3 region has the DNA TGTGCCAGCAGACTAGCGGGGGGGGAGACCCAGTACTTC.

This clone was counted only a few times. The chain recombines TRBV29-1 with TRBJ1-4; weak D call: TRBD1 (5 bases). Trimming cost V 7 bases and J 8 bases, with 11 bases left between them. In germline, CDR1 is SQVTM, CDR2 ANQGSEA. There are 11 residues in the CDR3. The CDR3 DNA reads TGCAGCGCCGGGACTTGGGAAAAACTGTTTTTT. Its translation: CSAGTWEKLFF.

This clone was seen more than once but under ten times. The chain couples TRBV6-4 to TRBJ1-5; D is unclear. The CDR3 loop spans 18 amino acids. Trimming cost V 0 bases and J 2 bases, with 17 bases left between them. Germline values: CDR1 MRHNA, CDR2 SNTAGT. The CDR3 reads CASSDSTQPKRGNQPQHF. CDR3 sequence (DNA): TGTGCCAGCAGTGACTCGACGCAGCCCAAGAGGGGCAATCAGCCCCAGCATTTT.

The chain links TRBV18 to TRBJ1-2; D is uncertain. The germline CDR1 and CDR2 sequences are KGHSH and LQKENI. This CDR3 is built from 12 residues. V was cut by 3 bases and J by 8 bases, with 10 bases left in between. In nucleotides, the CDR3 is TGTGCCAGCTCACCTAAGGACGGGGGCTACACCTTC. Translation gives CASSPKDGGYTF.

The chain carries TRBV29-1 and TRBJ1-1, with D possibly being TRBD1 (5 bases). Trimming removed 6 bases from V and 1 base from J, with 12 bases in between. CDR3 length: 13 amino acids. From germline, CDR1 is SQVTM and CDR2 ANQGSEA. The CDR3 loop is CSVGSGTNTEAFF. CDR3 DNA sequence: TGCAGCGTCGGGTCCGGGACGAACACTGAAGCTTTCTTT.

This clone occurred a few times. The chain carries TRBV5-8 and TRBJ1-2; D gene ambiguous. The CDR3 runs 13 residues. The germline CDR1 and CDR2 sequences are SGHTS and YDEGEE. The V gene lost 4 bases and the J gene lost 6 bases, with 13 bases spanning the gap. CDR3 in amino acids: CASSRSRANGYTF. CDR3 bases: TGTGCCAGCAGCCGATCCCGGGCGAATGGCTACACCTTC.

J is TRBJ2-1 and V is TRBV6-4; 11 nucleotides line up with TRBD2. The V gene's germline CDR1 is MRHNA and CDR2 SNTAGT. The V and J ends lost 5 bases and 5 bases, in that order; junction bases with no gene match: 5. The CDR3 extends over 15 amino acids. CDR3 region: CASSPGTSGNNEQFF. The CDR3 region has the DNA TGTGCCAGCAGTCCCGGGACTAGCGGAAACAATGAGCAGTTCTTC.

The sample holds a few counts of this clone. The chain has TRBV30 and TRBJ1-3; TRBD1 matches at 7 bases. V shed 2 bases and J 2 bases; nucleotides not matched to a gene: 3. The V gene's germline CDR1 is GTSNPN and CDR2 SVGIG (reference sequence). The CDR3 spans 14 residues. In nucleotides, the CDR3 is TGTGCCTGGAGTACAGGGGCGACTGGAAACACCATATATTTT. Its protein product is CAWSTGATGNTIYF.